The following is a TCR beta chain sequence with its context. Its cognate antigen is unknown. The CDR3 extends over 17 amino acids. CDR1 and CDR2 (germline): SGHTA, FQGNSA. Deletions cut 0 bases from V and 0 bases from J, with 12 bases between. The entry originates in a study of response to subunit inactivated influenza vaccine. Each CDR3 protein is one row after TCRdb ran MiXCR on the RT-PCR reads. The table records 630,000 or so distinct CDR3 sequences, approximately 14% of them present only once. General study points: The authors suggested that few new T cells are recruited per seasonal influenza vaccination.

Source: PBMCs from blood, taken approximately 13 days after vaccination. This TCR was recovered from a man in his fifties or sixties who received an inactivated influenza vaccine. The V and J genes are TRBV7-2 and TRBJ1-3; D is unresolved. In DNA, the CDR3 is TGTGCCAGCAGCTTAGCGAGGCGGGGTCTCTCTGGAAACACCATATATTTT. This gives the protein CASSLARRGLSGNTIYF.